This entry lists 27 T cell receptor beta chains sequenced from one sample in a study of CD8 T cells in ankylosing spondylitis. TCRdb called the 5' RACE reads again in MiXCR, with one record for every CDR3 protein. The data contain hundreds of thousands of distinct CDR3 sequences, roughly 25% of them singletons. Sequenced input: blood, either unsorted or a sorted T cell fraction (not recorded which). The receptor source for this set is a male donor with ankylosing spondylitis or in good health (not recorded which).

The chain has TRBV12-3 or TRBV12-4 and TRBJ1-1; D not resolved. Trimming cost V 6 bases and J 1 base, with 9 bases left between them. The CDR3 spans 13 residues. The CDR3 loop reads CASRINRNTEAFF. The CDR3 region has the DNA TGTGCCAGCAGAATAAACAGGAACACTGAAGCTTTCTTT.

This clonotype was seen repeatedly, ten times or more. J is TRBJ2-5 and V is TRBV29-1, with D uncertain. V lost 4 bases and J 4 bases, leaving 10 bases between the germline ends. The CDR3 covers 12 residues. Germline CDR1 reads SQVTM; CDR2 reads ANQGSEA. For the CDR3, the DNA is TGCAGCGTTGGGGCAGCGCGAGAGACCCAGTACTTC. Protein sequence: CSVGAARETQYF.

Many counts were recorded for this clonotype. The chain couples TRBV20-1 to TRBJ1-1; no firm D call. This CDR3 region has 12 residues. Trimming pared 5 bases from V and 6 bases from J, leaving 13 bases between. CDR1 DFQATT and CDR2 SNEGSKA come from the germline V gene (reference sequence). CDR3 nucleotide sequence: TGCAGTGCTCAGCCCTCTACATCTGAAGCTTTCTTT. Translation: CSAQPSTSEAFF.

This chain links TRBV3-1 with TRBJ2-3; the D gene is possibly TRBD2 (5 bases). Germline CDR1 and CDR2: LGHDT and YNNKEL (reference sequence). This CDR3 region has 13 residues. Trimming stripped 1 base from V and 4 bases from J, with 6 bases between. Written as DNA, the CDR3 is TGTGCCAGCAGCCAAGGGACTCCAGATACGCAGTATTTT. Protein product: CASSQGTPDTQYF.

There are many counts of this clonotype. The chain carries TRBV7-2 and TRBJ2-1; D tentatively reads TRBD1 or TRBD2 (7 bases each). The germline gives CDR1 SGHTA, CDR2 FQGNSA. The CDR3 is 16 residues long. The germline V and J ends were trimmed by 5 bases and 8 bases, with 22 bases remaining between them. This CDR3 reads CASSPDRVAGVYEQFF. The CDR3 nucleotides read TGTGCCAGCAGCCCAGACAGGGTCGCGGGAGTCTATGAGCAGTTCTTC.

This clonotype was recorded at least ten times. The rearrangement links TRBV20-1 to TRBJ2-1; D remains unclear. Germline lookup yields CDR1 DFQATT and CDR2 SNEGSKA (reference sequence). This CDR3 contains 13 residues. The chain's CDR3 is CSPRSTTYNEQFF. CDR3 bases: TGCAGCCCCAGGTCGACAACCTACAATGAGCAGTTCTTC.

V and J are TRBV10-3 and TRBJ1-2, with D unclear. Germline CDR1 ENHRY, CDR2 SYGVKD. This CDR3 spans 11 amino acids. Trimming took 7 bases from V and 6 from J, leaving 9 bases between them. CDR3 DNA sequence: TGTGCCATCACGGACCGGGATGGCTACACCTTC. Residues: CAITDRDGYTF.

The V call is TRBV15, the J call TRBJ2-2; D unresolved. CDR3 size: 13 residues. V was trimmed by 1 base and J by 5 bases, leaving 5 bases between them. Germline-derived CDR1 and CDR2 are LNHNV and YYDKDF (reference sequence). The chain's CDR3 is CATSRGLTGELFF. The CDR3, as DNA: TGTGCCACCAGCAGAGGGCTTACCGGGGAGCTGTTTTTT.

The genes are TRBV9 and TRBJ2-3, with D unresolved. Trimming pared 0 bases from V and 0 bases from J, leaving 5 bases between. Germline CDR1 is SGDLS and CDR2 is YYNGEE. This CDR3 comprises 14 residues. As DNA, the CDR3 is TGTGCCAGCAGCGTAGCTCATAGCACAGATACGCAGTATTTT. Translated, it gives CASSVAHSTDTQYF. Filled out from reference TRBV9 and TRBJ2-3, the complete variable domain reads DSGVTQTPKHLITATGQRVTLRCSPRSGDLSVYWYQQSLDQGLQFLIQYYNGEERAKGNILERFSAQQFPDLHSELNLSSLELGDSALYFCASSVAHSTDTQYFGPGTRLTVL.

This rearrangement joins TRBV15 to TRBJ2-1; 9 nucleotides align to TRBD2. This CDR3 has 18 amino acids. V lost 0 bases, J lost 6 bases, and 12 bases stayed unmatched. Germline lookup yields CDR1 LNHNV and CDR2 YYDKDF (reference sequence). The CDR3 spells CATSREAGYRGRVNEQFF. In DNA form, the CDR3 reads TGTGCCACCAGCAGAGAAGCGGGGTATCGCGGGAGGGTCAATGAGCAGTTCTTC. Supplemented by reference TRBV15 and TRBJ2-1, the full variable domain reads DAMVIQNPRYQVTQFGKPVTLSCSQTLNHNVMYWYQQKSSQAPKLLFHYYDKDFNNEADTPDNFQSRRPNTSFCFLDIRSPGLGDTAMYLCATSREAGYRGRVNEQFFGPGTRLTVL.

This chain joins TRBV3-1 and TRBJ2-5, with D possibly being TRBD2 (6 bases). The CDR3 contains 14 residues. From germline, CDR1 is LGHDT and CDR2 YNNKEL (reference sequence). The germline V and J ends were trimmed by 1 base and 5 bases, with 11 bases remaining between them. Here the CDR3 reads CASSQGRGLETQYF. Here the CDR3 DNA reads TGTGCCAGCAGCCAAGGGCGGGGCCTGGAGACCCAGTACTTC.

At least ten counts were recorded for this clonotype. This chain connects TRBV12-3 or TRBV12-4 to TRBJ2-5; a possible D gene is TRBD1 (5 bases). This CDR3 is built from 14 residues. V was pared by 5 bases and J by 5 bases, with 15 bases between. The CDR3 loop is CASSLSQGIETQYF. CDR3 nucleotide sequence: TGTGCCAGCAGTCTCTCCCAGGGAATCGAGACCCAGTACTTC.

V and J are TRBV20-1 and TRBJ1-3; the D is unclear. The CDR3 consists of 12 residues. From germline, CDR1 is DFQATT and CDR2 SNEGSKA (reference sequence). Trimming removed 7 bases at V and 0 bases at J, with 7 bases between. CDR3 protein: CSVWSSGNTIYF. As DNA, the CDR3 is TGCAGTGTTTGGAGCTCTGGAAACACCATATATTTT.

The chain recombines TRBV20-1 with TRBJ2-7; 7 bases agree with TRBD2. This CDR3 has 13 residues. V lost 4 bases and J lost 5; bases outside the gene matches: 8. Germline V gene lookup returns CDR1 DFQATT and CDR2 SNEGSKA (reference sequence). CDR3 protein: CSATSGKRDEQYF. The CDR3 nucleotides read TGCAGTGCTACGAGCGGGAAAAGGGACGAGCAGTACTTC.

This chain joins TRBV6-1 and TRBJ1-5; no clear D gene. With 0 bases removed from V and 4 bases from J, the gap between germline ends came to 10 bases. The CDR3 has 15 amino acids. Germline V gene data show CDR1 as MNHNS and CDR2 as SASEGT. DNA of the CDR3: TGTGCCAGCAGTGAAGCTTCCAGAGGGAATCAGCCCCAGCATTTT. Its translation is CASSEASRGNQPQHF.

This clonotype was detected ten times or more. This rearrangement joins TRBV4-1 to TRBJ1-5; 10 bases are shared with TRBD1. The junction had 1 base not matched to a gene; V was cut back by 0 bases and J by 5 bases. Germline V CDR1 and CDR2: MGHRA, YSYEKL. CDR3 size: 15 residues. Here the CDR3 reads CASSQDGQGDQPQHF. CDR3 nucleotides: TGCGCCAGCAGCCAAGATGGACAGGGGGATCAGCCCCAGCATTTT.

The rearrangement uses TRBV7-9 and TRBJ1-1, with D unresolved. The CDR3 is 13 residues long. Germline V gives CDR1 SEHNR, CDR2 FQNEAQ (reference sequence). With 2 bases removed from V and 3 bases from J, the gap between germline ends came to 7 bases. The CDR3 DNA reads TGTGCCAGCAGCTTAATTGTAGACACTGAAGCTTTCTTT. Translating gives CASSLIVDTEAFF.

This clonotype has a count of ten or more. J is TRBJ2-7 and V is TRBV27, with 11 positions matching TRBD2. The germline V gene encodes CDR1 MNHEY and CDR2 SMNVEV (reference sequence). The V gene end was trimmed by 0 bases and the J gene end by 3 bases; junction bases not matched to a gene: 1. This CDR3 spans 15 amino acids. The CDR3 sequence: CASSLSSGRDYEQYF. Written as DNA, the CDR3 is TGTGCCAGCAGTTTATCTAGCGGGAGGGACTACGAGCAGTACTTC.

This clonotype was observed a handful of times. V and J are TRBV29-1 and TRBJ2-6, with D maybe TRBD1 (5 bases). Between the trimmed V and J ends, which lost 7 bases and 2 bases, there was a span of 15 bases. Per the germline V gene, CDR1 is SQVTM and CDR2 is ANQGSEA. The CDR3 runs to 15 residues. In nucleotides, the CDR3 is TGCAGCGCGTTGACAGAAACCCCTGGGGCCAACGTCCTGACTTTC. This codes for CSALTETPGANVLTF.

This clonotype was recorded once. The rearrangement links TRBV5-6 to TRBJ2-5; no clear D gene. The V and J ends lost 3 bases and 5 bases respectively, with 11 bases between them. The germline gives CDR1 SGHDT, CDR2 YYEEEE. CDR3 size: 13 residues. Here the CDR3 reads CASSSPNRETQYF. The CDR3 DNA is TGTGCCAGCAGCTCCCCTAATCGGGAGACCCAGTACTTC.

This clonotype has a count of ten or more. The chain combines TRBV20-1 with TRBJ2-5; 7 bases are a match to TRBD1. The V gene end was trimmed by 6 bases and the J gene end by 2 bases; junction bases not matched to a gene: 9. CDR3 length equals 14 residues. CDR1 is DFQATT and CDR2 is SNEGSKA in the germline V gene (reference sequence). CDR3 amino acids: CSAATGPPQETQYF. Written as DNA, the CDR3 is TGCAGTGCCGCGACAGGGCCCCCACAAGAGACCCAGTACTTC.

This clonotype was counted a few times. The chain links TRBV5-1 to TRBJ1-5; D is unclear. Germline V gene lookup returns CDR1 SGHRS and CDR2 YFSETQ. The CDR3 loop spans 15 amino acids. With 6 bases removed from V and 2 bases from J, the gap between germline ends came to 15 bases. The DNA for the CDR3 is TGCGCCAGCACCGTGGACGGCGGAGGCAATCAGCCCCAGCATTTT. This codes for CASTVDGGGNQPQHF.

This clonotype was seen at least ten times. This chain links TRBV11-3 with TRBJ2-1, with a possible D match to TRBD1 (5 bases). V was pared by 1 base and J by 5 bases, with 9 bases between. CDR1 and CDR2 from the germline V gene are SGHNT and YENEEA. This CDR3 contains 14 residues. The CDR3, as DNA: TGTGCCAGCAGCTTAGTAGCAGGGAACAATGAGCAGTTCTTC. Translation gives CASSLVAGNNEQFF.

This clonotype was recorded many times. J is TRBJ2-1 and V is TRBV5-1; no clear D gene. Trimming shortened V by 0 bases and J by 4 bases, and 5 bases separated the two germline ends. In germline, CDR1 is SGHRS, CDR2 YFSETQ. The CDR3 consists of 13 residues. The CDR3 DNA reads as TGCGCCAGCAGCTTGGTCGATTACAATGAGCAGTTCTTC. Residues: CASSLVDYNEQFF.

The table lists this clonotype with a few counts. V and J are TRBV6-5 and TRBJ2-5, with unresolved D. CDR1 and CDR2 (germline): MNHEY, SVGAGI. There are 13 residues in the CDR3. V was pared by 2 bases and J by 5 bases, with 9 bases between. This CDR3 is CASSYTYGETQYF. The CDR3 DNA reads as TGTGCCAGCAGTTACACGTACGGGGAGACCCAGTACTTC.

The chain couples TRBV7-3 to TRBJ2-3, with 8 bases identical to TRBD2. Germline lookup yields CDR1 SGHTA and CDR2 FQGTGA. V was pared by 5 bases and J by 1 base, with 8 bases of the junction left unmatched. This CDR3 has 16 residues. The CDR3 DNA reads as TGTGCCAGCAGCCCAGGACTAGCCGGGCGCACAGATACGCAGTATTTT. Protein sequence: CASSPGLAGRTDTQYF.

In its sample, this clonotype was seen a few times. As DNA, the CDR3 is TGTGCCAGCAGCTTGGGGCCGGGACAGGGAACCTACGAGCAGTACTTC. This translates into CASSLGPGQGTYEQYF. This chain connects TRBV5-5 to TRBJ2-7, with 9 bases lining up with TRBD1. The V segment lost 0 bases and the J segment 2 bases; nucleotides outside the gene matches: 6. Germline CDR1 and CDR2: SGHKS and YYEKEE (reference sequence). The CDR3 totals 16 residues.